The rows below give T cell receptor beta chains drawn from one sample of a study of blood T cell repertoires in COVID-19. TCRdb's table, derived via immunoSEQ multiplex PCR, lists solely in-frame clones and lacks some. The sample has roughly 170,000 clones, 81% seen once. Sequences were obtained from PBMCs or T cells enriched from blood (not recorded which). Receptors were obtained from a woman in her thirties or forties with acute COVID-19. CDR3s include the opening cysteine and the closing phenylalanine or tryptophan. The D gene is left open where the match is weak. The size field is filled for only some rows; it gives once, few, many or a size class.

TRBD1	TRBJ1-5	TRBV6-5	.	CASSRDRGSGPQHF	TGTGCCAGCAGCCGGGACAGGGGCTCTGGGCCCCAGCATTTT
.	TRBJ1-4	TRBV11-2	.	CASSSRGANEKLFF	TGTGCCAGCAGTTCCAGGGGAGCTAATGAAAAACTGTTTTTT
TRBD2	TRBJ2-2	TRBV6-6	once	CASSRLAGGSGELFF	TGTGCCAGCAGTCGACTAGCGGGAGGGTCCGGGGAGCTGTTTTTT
.	TRBJ2-7	TRBV19	.	CATGPAEGGYEQYF	TGTGCCACCGGACCAGCGGAGGGTGGCTACGAGCAGTACTTC
TRBD2	TRBJ2-5	TRBV5-4	.	CASSTTSGMYQETQYF	TGTGCCAGCAGCACGACTAGCGGGATGTACCAAGAGACCCAGTACTTC
.	TRBJ1-2	TRBV28	.	CASSLLVGEGYTF	TGTGCCAGCAGTTTATTAGTAGGGGAAGGCTACACCTTC
.	TRBJ2-5	TRBV5-4	.	CASSLATGRETQYF	TGTGCCAGCAGCTTGGCTACAGGGCGGGAGACCCAGTACTTC
.	TRBJ2-3	TRBV27	.	CASTPTAWRFSTDTQYF	TGTGCCAGCACTCCGACCGCATGGAGATTTAGCACAGATACGCAGTATTTT
.	TRBJ2-7	TRBV5-4	many	CASSWGPEASGSYEQYF	TGTGCCAGCAGCTGGGGGCCCGAGGCCAGCGGCTCCTACGAGCAGTACTTC
.	TRBJ1-5	TRBV18	once	CASSPGGSVSNQPQHF	TGTGCCAGCTCACCGGGGGGATCGGTTAGCAATCAGCCCCAGCATTTT